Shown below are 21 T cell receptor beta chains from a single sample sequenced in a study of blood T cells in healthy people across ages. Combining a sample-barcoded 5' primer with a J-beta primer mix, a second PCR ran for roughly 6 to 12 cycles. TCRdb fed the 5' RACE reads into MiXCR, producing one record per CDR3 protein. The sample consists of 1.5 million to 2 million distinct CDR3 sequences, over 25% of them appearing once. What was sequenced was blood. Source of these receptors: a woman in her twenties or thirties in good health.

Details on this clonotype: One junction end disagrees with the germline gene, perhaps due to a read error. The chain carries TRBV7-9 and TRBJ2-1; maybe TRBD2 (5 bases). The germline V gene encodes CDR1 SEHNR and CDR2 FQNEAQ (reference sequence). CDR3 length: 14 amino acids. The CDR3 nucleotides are TGTACCAGCAGCTTGGAACTGAGGGTAGAAGAGCAGTTCTTC. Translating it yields CTSSLELRVEEQFF.

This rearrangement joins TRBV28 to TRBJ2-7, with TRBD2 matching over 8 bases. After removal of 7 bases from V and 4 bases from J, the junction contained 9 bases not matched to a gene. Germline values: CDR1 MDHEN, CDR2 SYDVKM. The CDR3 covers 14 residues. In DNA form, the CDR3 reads TGTGCCAGCACCTGGCGGACTAGCACTTACGAGCAGTACTTC. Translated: CASTWRTSTYEQYF.

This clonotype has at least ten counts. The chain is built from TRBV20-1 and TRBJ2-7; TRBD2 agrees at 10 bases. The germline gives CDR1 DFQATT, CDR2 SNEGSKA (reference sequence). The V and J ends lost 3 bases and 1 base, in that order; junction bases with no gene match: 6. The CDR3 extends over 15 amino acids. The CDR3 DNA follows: TGCAGTGCTAGCGATCCGGGACTAGCGTCCTACGAGCAGTACTTC. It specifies CSASDPGLASYEQYF.

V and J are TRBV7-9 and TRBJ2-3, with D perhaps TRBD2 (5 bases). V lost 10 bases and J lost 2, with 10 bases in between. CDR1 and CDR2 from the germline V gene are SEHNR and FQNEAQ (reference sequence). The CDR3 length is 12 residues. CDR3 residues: CATGLATDTQYF. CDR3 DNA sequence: TGTGCCACCGGACTTGCCACAGATACGCAGTATTTT. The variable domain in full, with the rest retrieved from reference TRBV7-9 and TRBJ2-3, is DTGVSQNPRHKITKRGQNVTFRCDPISEHNRLYWYRQTLGQGPEFLTYFQNEAQLEKSRLLSDRFSAERPKGSFSTLEIQRTEQGDSAMYLCATGLATDTQYFGPGTRLTVL.

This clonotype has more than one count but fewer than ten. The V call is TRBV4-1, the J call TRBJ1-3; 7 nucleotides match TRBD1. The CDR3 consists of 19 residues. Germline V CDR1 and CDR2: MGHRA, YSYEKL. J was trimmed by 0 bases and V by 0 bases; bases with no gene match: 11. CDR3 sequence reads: CASSQDLGGKRLSGNTIYF. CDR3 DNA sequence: TGCGCCAGCAGCCAAGATCTAGGGGGCAAGCGTCTCTCTGGAAACACCATATATTTT.

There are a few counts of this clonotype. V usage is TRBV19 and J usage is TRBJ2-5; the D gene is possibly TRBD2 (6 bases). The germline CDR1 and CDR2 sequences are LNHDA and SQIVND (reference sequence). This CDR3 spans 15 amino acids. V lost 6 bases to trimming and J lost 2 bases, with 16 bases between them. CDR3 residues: CASRITGTYQETQYF. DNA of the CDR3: TGTGCCAGTAGGATAACCGGGACTTATCAAGAGACCCAGTACTTC.

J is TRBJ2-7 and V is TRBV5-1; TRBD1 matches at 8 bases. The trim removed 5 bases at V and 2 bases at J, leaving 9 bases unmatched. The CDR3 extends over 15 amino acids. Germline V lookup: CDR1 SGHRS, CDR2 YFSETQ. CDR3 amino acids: CASRSTGTGPYEQYF. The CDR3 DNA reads TGCGCCAGCAGATCAACCGGGACAGGTCCCTACGAGCAGTACTTC.

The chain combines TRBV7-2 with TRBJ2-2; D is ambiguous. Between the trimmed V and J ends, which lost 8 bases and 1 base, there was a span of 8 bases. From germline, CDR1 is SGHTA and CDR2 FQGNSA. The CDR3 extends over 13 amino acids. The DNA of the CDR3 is TGTGCCAGCCCGGTCGAGAACACCGGGGAGCTGTTTTTT. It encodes CASPVENTGELFF.

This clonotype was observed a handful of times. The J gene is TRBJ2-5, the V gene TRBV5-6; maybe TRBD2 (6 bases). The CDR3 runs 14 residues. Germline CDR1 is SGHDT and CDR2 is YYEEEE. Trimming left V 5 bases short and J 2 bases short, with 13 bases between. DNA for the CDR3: TGTGCCAGCAGATTTCAGACTAGACAAGAGACCCAGTACTTC. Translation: CASRFQTRQETQYF.

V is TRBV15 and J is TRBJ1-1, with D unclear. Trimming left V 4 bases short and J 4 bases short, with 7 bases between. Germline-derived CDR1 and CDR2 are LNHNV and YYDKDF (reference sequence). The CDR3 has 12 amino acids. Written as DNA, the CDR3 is TGTGCCACCAGCATGGGTATCACTGAAGCTTTCTTT. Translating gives CATSMGITEAFF.

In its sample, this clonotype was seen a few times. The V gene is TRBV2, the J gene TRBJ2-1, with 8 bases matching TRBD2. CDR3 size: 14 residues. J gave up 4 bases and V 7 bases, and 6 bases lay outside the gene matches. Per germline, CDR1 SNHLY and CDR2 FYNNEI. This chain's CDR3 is CASMSSGTYNEQFF. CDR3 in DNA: TGTGCCAGCATGAGTAGCGGGACATACAATGAGCAGTTCTTC. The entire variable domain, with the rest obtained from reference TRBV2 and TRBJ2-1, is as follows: EPEVTQTPSHQVTQMGQEVILRCVPISNHLYFYWYRQILGQKVEFLVSFYNNEISEKSEIFDDQFSVERPDGSNFTLKIRSTKLEDSAMYFCASMSSGTYNEQFFGPGTRLTVL.

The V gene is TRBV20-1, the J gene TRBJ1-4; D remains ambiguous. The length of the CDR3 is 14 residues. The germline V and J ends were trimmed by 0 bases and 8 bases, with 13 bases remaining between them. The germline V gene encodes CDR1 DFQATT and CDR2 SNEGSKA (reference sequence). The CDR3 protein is CSARDERNGEKLFF. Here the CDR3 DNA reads TGCAGTGCTAGAGATGAAAGGAATGGGGAAAAACTGTTTTTT.

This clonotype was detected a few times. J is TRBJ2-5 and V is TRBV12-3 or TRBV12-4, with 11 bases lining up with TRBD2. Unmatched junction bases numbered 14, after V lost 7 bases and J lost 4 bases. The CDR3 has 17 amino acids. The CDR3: CASTTRGLAGILETQYF. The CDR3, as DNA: TGTGCCAGCACCACCCGCGGACTAGCGGGTATTCTAGAGACCCAGTACTTC.

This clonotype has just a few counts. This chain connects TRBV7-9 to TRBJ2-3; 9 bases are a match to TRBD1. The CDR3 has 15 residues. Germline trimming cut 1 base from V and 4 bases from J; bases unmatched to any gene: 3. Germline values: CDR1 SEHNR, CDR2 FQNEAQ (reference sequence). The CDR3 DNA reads TGTGCCAGCAGCTTAGGGACAGGGGCCGCAGATACGCAGTATTTT. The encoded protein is CASSLGTGAADTQYF.

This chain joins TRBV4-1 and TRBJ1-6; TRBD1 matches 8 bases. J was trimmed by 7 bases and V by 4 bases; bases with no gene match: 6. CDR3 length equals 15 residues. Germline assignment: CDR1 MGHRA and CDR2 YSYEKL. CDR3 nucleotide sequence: TGCGCCAGCAGCCGAGGGACAGGCCGGAATTCACCCCTCCACTTT. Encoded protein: CASSRGTGRNSPLHF.

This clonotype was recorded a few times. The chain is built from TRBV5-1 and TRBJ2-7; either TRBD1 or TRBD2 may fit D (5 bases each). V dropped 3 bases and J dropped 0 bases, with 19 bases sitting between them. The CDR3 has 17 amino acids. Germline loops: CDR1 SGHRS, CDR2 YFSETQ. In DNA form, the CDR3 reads TGCGCCAGCAGCTCGGGGCCCACGGGACCAAGCTCCTACGAGCAGTACTTC. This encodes CASSSGPTGPSSYEQYF.

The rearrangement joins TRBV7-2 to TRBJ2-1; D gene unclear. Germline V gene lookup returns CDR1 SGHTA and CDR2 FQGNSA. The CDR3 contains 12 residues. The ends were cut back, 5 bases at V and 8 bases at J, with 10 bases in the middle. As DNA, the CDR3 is TGTGCCAGCAGCCCCAGTCGCCATGAGCAGTTCTTC. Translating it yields CASSPSRHEQFF.

CDR3 in DNA: TGCGCCAGCAGCCCCCGTGGCGGGGGGGCCCCAGATACGCAGTATTTT. This translates into CASSPRGGGAPDTQYF. V gene TRBV4-1 combines with J gene TRBJ2-3; TRBD2 matches at 9 bases. Germline CDR1 MGHRA, CDR2 YSYEKL. The CDR3 spans 16 residues. V shed 4 bases, J shed 4 bases, and the junction held 9 bases outside the gene matches.

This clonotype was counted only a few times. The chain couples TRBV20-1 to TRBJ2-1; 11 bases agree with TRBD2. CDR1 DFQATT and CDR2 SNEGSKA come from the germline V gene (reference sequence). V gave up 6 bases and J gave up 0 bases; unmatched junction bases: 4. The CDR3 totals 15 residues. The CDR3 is CSAQTSGDSYNEQFF. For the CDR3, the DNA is TGCAGTGCCCAGACTAGCGGGGACTCCTACAATGAGCAGTTCTTC.

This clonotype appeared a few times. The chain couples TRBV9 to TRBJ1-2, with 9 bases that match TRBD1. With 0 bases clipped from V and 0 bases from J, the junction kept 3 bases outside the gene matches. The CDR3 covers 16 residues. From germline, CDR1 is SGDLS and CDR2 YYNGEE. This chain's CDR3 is CASSVGDREANYGYTF. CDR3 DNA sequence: TGTGCCAGCAGCGTAGGGGACAGGGAGGCTAACTATGGCTACACCTTC.

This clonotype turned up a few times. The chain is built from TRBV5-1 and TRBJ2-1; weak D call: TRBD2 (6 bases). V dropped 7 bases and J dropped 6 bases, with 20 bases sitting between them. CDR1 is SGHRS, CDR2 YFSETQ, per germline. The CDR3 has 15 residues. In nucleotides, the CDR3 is TGCGCCAGCCGCGTCCCGGGGGATGGTGGCAATGAGCAGTTCTTC. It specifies CASRVPGDGGNEQFF.